The 10 T cell receptor beta chains below were found in one sample sequenced in a study of blood T cell repertoires in COVID-19. Libraries were prepared by immunoSEQ multiplex PCR; TCRdb keeps only in-frame clonotypes and omits some of them. The sample includes roughly 80,000 clones, roughly 87% of them seen just once. Sequenced sample: peripheral blood. The receptors were gathered from a man aged 80 or over with acute or convalescent COVID-19.

This clone occurred once. CDR3 amino acids: CASSLPPGSGNTIYF. The DNA of the CDR3 is TGTGCCAGCAGCCTCCCTCCAGGGTCAGGAAACACCATATATTTT. This chain joins TRBV7-2 and TRBJ1-3; the D gene is possibly TRBD1 (5 bases). With 5 bases removed from V and 4 bases from J, the gap between germline ends came to 15 bases. Germline CDR1 and CDR2: SGHTA and FQGNSA. CDR3 length: 15 amino acids.

V gene TRBV10-3 combines with J gene TRBJ1-1, with a weak D call TRBD1 (6 bases). Trimming shortened V by 6 bases and J by 3 bases, and 20 bases separated the two germline ends. Germline V lookup: CDR1 ENHRY, CDR2 SYGVKD. The CDR3 contains 16 residues. Here the CDR3 DNA reads TGTGCCATCAGGGACCACCAGTGGACAGCTCACACTGAAGCTTTCTTT. As protein: CAIRDHQWTAHTEAFF.

The V and J genes are TRBV4-2 and TRBJ2-7, with 8 bases identical to TRBD2. Germline assignment: CDR1 LGHNA and CDR2 YNFKEQ. The V gene end was trimmed by 1 base and the J gene end by 2 bases; junction bases not matched to a gene: 10. This CDR3 region has 17 residues. CDR3 sequence reads: CASSQVQAGASTYEQYF. The DNA of the CDR3 is TGTGCCAGCAGCCAAGTACAAGCGGGGGCCTCGACCTACGAGCAGTACTTC.

J is TRBJ1-2 and V is TRBV5-6, with 7 positions matching TRBD1. The germline gives CDR1 SGHDT, CDR2 YYEEEE. The junction had 9 bases not matched to a gene; V was cut back by 3 bases and J by 4 bases. The CDR3 length is 15 residues. CDR3 DNA sequence: TGTGCCAGCAGCTCGCCGGGACAGTCATCCTATGGCTACACCTTC. Translated, it gives CASSSPGQSSYGYTF.

The chain couples TRBV27 to TRBJ1-2; 10 bases map to TRBD1. Per germline, CDR1 MNHEY and CDR2 SMNVEV (reference sequence). V dropped 4 bases and J dropped 2; count of bases not matched to a gene: 4. CDR3 length: 15 residues. The CDR3 DNA reads as TGTGCCAGCAGTTCTCAGGGACAGGGGAACTATGGCTACACCTTC. It codes for CASSSQGQGNYGYTF.

CDR3 DNA sequence: TGTGCTAGTGGCGCCTATGACAGGGGCAACACTGAAGCTTTCTTT. This translates into CASGAYDRGNTEAFF. This rearrangement joins TRBV12-5 to TRBJ1-1, with TRBD1 identical over 8 bases. With 6 bases clipped from V and 2 bases from J, the junction kept 8 bases outside the gene matches. This CDR3 is built from 15 residues. Per the germline V gene, CDR1 is LGHNT and CDR2 is FRNRAP.

The J gene is TRBJ1-1, the V gene TRBV10-3, with a weak D call TRBD1 (5 bases). The V gene's germline CDR1 is ENHRY and CDR2 SYGVKD. The CDR3 is made up of 16 amino acids. Trimming shortened V by 0 bases and J by 5 bases, and 16 bases separated the two germline ends. The CDR3 region has the DNA TGTGCCATCAGTGAGTCGACTGGCGGGGCGGGTACTGAAGCTTTCTTT. This gives the protein CAISESTGGAGTEAFF.

The gene calls are TRBV2 and TRBJ2-1; 7 bases align to TRBD2. J gave up 7 bases and V 10 bases, and 10 bases lay outside the gene matches. Germline loops: CDR1 SNHLY, CDR2 FYNNEI. The CDR3 is 13 residues long. The CDR3 sequence is CAIGQLGGNEQFF. In nucleotides, the CDR3 is TGTGCCATCGGGCAACTGGGGGGGAATGAGCAGTTCTTC.

The genes are TRBV5-6 and TRBJ2-7; 11 nucleotides line up with TRBD1. CDR1 and CDR2 (germline): SGHDT, YYEEEE. The CDR3 loop spans 14 amino acids. The ends lost 4 bases at V and 5 bases at J; junction bases unmatched: 5. In DNA form, the CDR3 reads TGTGCCAGCAGCGGCCGGACAGGGGGCCACGAGCAGTACTTC. Translating it yields CASSGRTGGHEQYF.

The chain couples TRBV23-1 to TRBJ2-2; 11 bases fit TRBD2. TRBV23-1 is filed as an ORF, its function uncertain. Trimming cost V 4 bases and J 6 bases; bases outside gene matches: 10. This CDR3 is 17 amino acids long. The CDR3 here is CASSRAVTSGGPGELFF. The DNA for the CDR3 is TGCGCCAGCAGTCGCGCAGTAACTAGCGGGGGACCCGGGGAGCTGTTTTTT.